The clone carrying this T cell receptor (beta chain) occurred a few times. Its antigen is currently unknown. These data originate in a study of blood T cells in healthy people across ages. The CDR3 extends over 13 amino acids. In germline, CDR1 is DFQATT, CDR2 SNEGSKA (reference sequence). Trimming pared 3 bases from V and 5 bases from J, leaving 11 bases between. Study-level findings and limits: Investigators treated diversity estimates from one million T cells as underestimates.

The authors ran a second PCR of about 7 to 11 cycles using a sample-barcoded 5' primer and a J-beta primer mix. A single record per CDR3 protein comes from TCRdb applying MiXCR to the 5' RACE reads. The sample lists about 940,000 distinct CDR3 sequences, around 49% occurring once. This rearrangement joins TRBV20-1 to TRBJ1-5; D is perhaps TRBD1 (6 bases). The clonotype comes from a man aged 30-40 years in good health. The sample consisted of blood. The CDR3 nucleotides are TGCAGTGCTAGTCACCCAGGGGATCAGCCCCAGCATTTT. It yields the protein CSASHPGDQPQHF.